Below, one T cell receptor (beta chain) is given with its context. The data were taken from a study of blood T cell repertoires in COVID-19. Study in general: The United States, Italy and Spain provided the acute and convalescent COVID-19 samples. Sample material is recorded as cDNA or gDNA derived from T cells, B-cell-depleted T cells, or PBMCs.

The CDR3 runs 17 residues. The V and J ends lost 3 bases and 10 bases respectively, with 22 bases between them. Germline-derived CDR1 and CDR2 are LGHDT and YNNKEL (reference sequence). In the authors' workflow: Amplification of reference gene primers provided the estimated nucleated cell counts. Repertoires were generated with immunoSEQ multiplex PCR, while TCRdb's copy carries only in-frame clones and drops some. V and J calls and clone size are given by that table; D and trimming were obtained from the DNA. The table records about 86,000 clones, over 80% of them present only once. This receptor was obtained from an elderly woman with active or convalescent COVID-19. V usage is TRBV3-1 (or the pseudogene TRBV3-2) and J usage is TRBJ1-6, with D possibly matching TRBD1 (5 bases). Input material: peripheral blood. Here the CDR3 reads CASSHLGGTAMGSPLHF. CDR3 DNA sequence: TGTGCCAGCAGCCACCTCGGCGGGACCGCCATGGGATCACCCCTCCACTTT.